These T cell receptor beta chains were read from a single sample in a study of blood T cell repertoires in COVID-19. Sequencing used immunoSEQ multiplex PCR; TCRdb keeps in-frame clones, though not all of them. The sample lists about 150,000 clones; under 90% were seen once. Sequencing was done on a sample of peripheral blood. The receptors shown here come from a human donor in a cohort sampled during active COVID-19. The CDR3 runs from the conserved cysteine through the conserved F or W. Fields, in order: J gene, V gene, clone size, D gene, CDR3 length, CDR3 DNA, CDR3 protein. D genes are given only for firm matches. Clone size, where shown, is once, few, many, or a class for clones that have expanded.

j_call: TRBJ1-5; v_call: TRBV19; clone_size: few; d_call: -; cdr3_length: 17; cdr3_nt: TGTGCCAGTAGTATGAGGCAGGGGCCTTATAGCAATCAGCCCCAGCATTTT; cdr3_aa: CASSMRQGPYSNQPQHF
j_call: TRBJ1-1; v_call: TRBV11-3; clone_size: -; d_call: -; cdr3_length: 16; cdr3_nt: TGTGCCAGCAGCCCCGGGCGGGCAATCATGAACACTGAAGCTTTCTTT; cdr3_aa: CASSPGRAIMNTEAFF
j_call: TRBJ2-1; v_call: TRBV7-3; clone_size: -; d_call: -; cdr3_length: 15; cdr3_nt: TGTGCCAGCAGCCCTTCGGCGGGGGCATACAATGAGCAGTTCTTC; cdr3_aa: CASSPSAGAYNEQFF
j_call: TRBJ1-6; v_call: TRBV7-2; clone_size: few; d_call: -; cdr3_length: 12; cdr3_nt: TGTGCCAGCAGCTTTAATAATTCACCCCTCCACTTT; cdr3_aa: CASSFNNSPLHF
j_call: TRBJ2-2; v_call: TRBV12-5; clone_size: -; d_call: -; cdr3_length: 14; cdr3_nt: TGTGCTAGTGTTACCTTAGGACAGACCGGGGAGCTGTTTTTT; cdr3_aa: CASVTLGQTGELFF
j_call: TRBJ2-2; v_call: TRBV5-1; clone_size: -; d_call: -; cdr3_length: 12; cdr3_nt: TGCGCCAGCAGCTTGCAGGGCGGGGAGCTGTTTTTT; cdr3_aa: CASSLQGGELFF
j_call: TRBJ1-1; v_call: TRBV19; clone_size: -; d_call: -; cdr3_length: 13; cdr3_nt: TGTGCCAGTAACAATCGGGGGGACTCTGAAGCTTTCTTT; cdr3_aa: CASNNRGDSEAFF
j_call: TRBJ2-1; v_call: TRBV10-1; clone_size: -; d_call: -; cdr3_length: 15; cdr3_nt: TGCGCCAGCAGTGAGTCCCGACAGGAACACAATGAGCAGTTCTTC; cdr3_aa: CASSESRQEHNEQFF
j_call: TRBJ1-1; v_call: TRBV11-3; clone_size: -; d_call: TRBD1; cdr3_length: 15; cdr3_nt: TGTGCCAGCAGCGTCCGGGACAGGGGATGGACTGAAGCTTTCTTT; cdr3_aa: CASSVRDRGWTEAFF
j_call: TRBJ1-2; v_call: TRBV10-1; clone_size: few; d_call: TRBD1; cdr3_length: 15; cdr3_nt: TGCGCCCCCATTCGTTTTGGGAACAGGGGAGAGGGCTACACCTTC; cdr3_aa: CAPIRFGNRGEGYTF
j_call: TRBJ2-1; v_call: TRBV12-3/TRBV12-4; clone_size: few; d_call: -; cdr3_length: 13; cdr3_nt: TGTGCCAGCACCTGGGACACGTACAATGAGCAGTTCTTC; cdr3_aa: CASTWDTYNEQFF
j_call: TRBJ2-1; v_call: TRBV9; clone_size: -; d_call: -; cdr3_length: 16; cdr3_nt: TGTGCCAGCAGCGTAGCCGAGGGTCAACCCTACAATGAGCAGTTCTTC; cdr3_aa: CASSVAEGQPYNEQFF
j_call: TRBJ2-1; v_call: TRBV18; clone_size: many; d_call: TRBD1; cdr3_length: 14; cdr3_nt: TGTGCCAGCTCACAGGGGGCCTCTACGAATGAGCAGTTCTTC; cdr3_aa: CASSQGASTNEQFF
j_call: TRBJ1-5; v_call: TRBV2; clone_size: -; d_call: -; cdr3_length: 14; cdr3_nt: TGTGCCAGCAATCGAGGAGGGGTAAGTCAGCCCCAGCATTTT; cdr3_aa: CASNRGGVSQPQHF
j_call: TRBJ1-1; v_call: TRBV11-1; clone_size: -; d_call: TRBD1; cdr3_length: 14; cdr3_nt: TGTGCCAGCAGCCCGGGACAGCGGAACACTGAAGCTTTCTTT; cdr3_aa: CASSPGQRNTEAFF
j_call: TRBJ1-2; v_call: TRBV19; clone_size: few; d_call: -; cdr3_length: 14; cdr3_nt: TGTGCCAGTAGTCCAGACAGTTTAAACTATGGCTACACCTTC; cdr3_aa: CASSPDSLNYGYTF
j_call: TRBJ1-6; v_call: TRBV7-9; clone_size: -; d_call: TRBD1; cdr3_length: 16; cdr3_nt: TGTGCCAGCAGCTTTTCTACGGGACAGCATAATTCACCCCTCCACTTT; cdr3_aa: CASSFSTGQHNSPLHF
j_call: TRBJ2-2; v_call: TRBV27; clone_size: -; d_call: TRBD2; cdr3_length: 21; cdr3_nt: TGTGCCAGCAGTTCTCCTCCGGGACTAGCGGCCCTGAGGAGAGGGACCGGGGAGCTGTTTTTT; cdr3_aa: CASSSPPGLAALRRGTGELFF
j_call: TRBJ1-5; v_call: TRBV14; clone_size: -; d_call: -; cdr3_length: 13; cdr3_nt: TGTGCCAGCAGCGTGTCAAGGGGTGAACCCCAGCATTTT; cdr3_aa: CASSVSRGEPQHF
j_call: TRBJ2-1; v_call: TRBV7-3; clone_size: -; d_call: TRBD2; cdr3_length: 13; cdr3_nt: TGTGCCAGCAGCCAGACTAGCGCGGGTGAGCAGTTCTTC; cdr3_aa: CASSQTSAGEQFF
j_call: TRBJ1-2; v_call: TRBV5-5; clone_size: -; d_call: -; cdr3_length: 15; cdr3_nt: TGTGCCAGCAGCTTGGAGGGGAACCTTAACTATGGCTACACCTTC; cdr3_aa: CASSLEGNLNYGYTF
j_call: TRBJ1-2; v_call: TRBV11-3; clone_size: -; d_call: TRBD1; cdr3_length: 13; cdr3_nt: TGTGCCAGCAGCCTCACAGGGGGCGAAGGCTACACCTTC; cdr3_aa: CASSLTGGEGYTF
j_call: TRBJ2-2; v_call: TRBV27; clone_size: -; d_call: -; cdr3_length: 15; cdr3_nt: TGTGCCAGCAGTAGCGCTGACAGATGGGGCGGGGAGCTGTTTTTT; cdr3_aa: CASSSADRWGGELFF
j_call: TRBJ2-7; v_call: TRBV4-1; clone_size: -; d_call: TRBD2; cdr3_length: 19; cdr3_nt: TGCGCCAGCAGCCCCCCTAGCGGGGGGGCCGGGGGCGTTACCTACGAGCAGTACTTC; cdr3_aa: CASSPPSGGAGGVTYEQYF
j_call: TRBJ2-5; v_call: TRBV19; clone_size: -; d_call: TRBD2; cdr3_length: 14; cdr3_nt: TGTGCCAGTAGTATTCGGGGGGTAGGAGAGACCCAGTACTTC; cdr3_aa: CASSIRGVGETQYF
j_call: TRBJ2-2; v_call: TRBV2; clone_size: -; d_call: TRBD2; cdr3_length: 15; cdr3_nt: TGTGCCAGCAGGGTGGCGGGAGGAGTGGTCGGGGAGCTGTTTTTT; cdr3_aa: CASRVAGGVVGELFF
j_call: TRBJ2-2; v_call: TRBV3-1/TRBV3-2; clone_size: -; d_call: -; cdr3_length: 14; cdr3_nt: TGTGCCAGCAGCCCCACAGTGAACACCGGGGAGCTGTTTTTT; cdr3_aa: CASSPTVNTGELFF
j_call: TRBJ2-7; v_call: TRBV7-2; clone_size: -; d_call: -; cdr3_length: 15; cdr3_nt: TGTGCCAGCAGCTTAGATATAGCGTCGGTTGGCGAGCAGTACTTC; cdr3_aa: CASSLDIASVGEQYF
j_call: TRBJ2-5; v_call: TRBV10-3; clone_size: -; d_call: TRBD2; cdr3_length: 15; cdr3_nt: TGTGCCATCAGTGAGAGCCGGGAGGGCCAAGAGACCCAGTACTTC; cdr3_aa: CAISESREGQETQYF
j_call: TRBJ1-5; v_call: TRBV19; clone_size: -; d_call: TRBD1; cdr3_length: 13; cdr3_nt: TGTGCCAGTAGTAACAGGGGAGACCAGCCCCAGCATTTT; cdr3_aa: CASSNRGDQPQHF
j_call: TRBJ2-1; v_call: TRBV27; clone_size: once; d_call: -; cdr3_length: 13; cdr3_nt: TGTGCCAGCAGTCTCCCCCCCTACAATGAGCAGTTCTTC; cdr3_aa: CASSLPPYNEQFF
j_call: TRBJ1-2; v_call: TRBV10-3; clone_size: -; d_call: -; cdr3_length: 13; cdr3_nt: TGTGCCATCAGTGAGTCGACGGGGAATGGCTACACCTTC; cdr3_aa: CAISESTGNGYTF
j_call: TRBJ1-2; v_call: TRBV4-3; clone_size: once; d_call: -; cdr3_length: 14; cdr3_nt: TGCGCCAGCAGCCAAGATGTTACGGGCTATGGCTACACCTTC; cdr3_aa: CASSQDVTGYGYTF
j_call: TRBJ2-1; v_call: TRBV30; clone_size: -; d_call: -; cdr3_length: 13; cdr3_nt: TGTGCCTGGAGTTACTCGTCCTACAATGAGCAGTTCTTC; cdr3_aa: CAWSYSSYNEQFF
j_call: TRBJ2-1; v_call: TRBV4-2; clone_size: once; d_call: TRBD2; cdr3_length: 18; cdr3_nt: TGTGCCAGCAGCCAAGGGGTTCGCGGGAGGGCCTCCTACAATGAGCAGTTCTTC; cdr3_aa: CASSQGVRGRASYNEQFF
j_call: TRBJ2-7; v_call: TRBV19; clone_size: few; d_call: TRBD1; cdr3_length: 11; cdr3_nt: TGTGCCAGTAGGTACAGGGGCGAGCAGTACTTC; cdr3_aa: CASRYRGEQYF
j_call: TRBJ1-5; v_call: TRBV28; clone_size: -; d_call: -; cdr3_length: 13; cdr3_nt: TGTGCCAGCAGTGCCAGGGGTTACCAGCCCCAGCATTTT; cdr3_aa: CASSARGYQPQHF
j_call: TRBJ2-4; v_call: TRBV6-5; clone_size: -; d_call: -; cdr3_length: 15; cdr3_nt: TGTGCCACTGGGACATCCCTCGTAGCCAAAAACATTCAGTACTTC; cdr3_aa: CATGTSLVAKNIQYF
j_call: TRBJ1-2; v_call: TRBV6-2/TRBV6-3; clone_size: -; d_call: -; cdr3_length: 15; cdr3_nt: TGTGCCAGCAGTTACTCGAGGGGGACGGACTATGGCTACACCTTC; cdr3_aa: CASSYSRGTDYGYTF
j_call: TRBJ2-5; v_call: TRBV5-4; clone_size: -; d_call: -; cdr3_length: 13; cdr3_nt: TGTGCCAGCAGCCCGGCCGGGGGAGAGACCCAGTACTTC; cdr3_aa: CASSPAGGETQYF
j_call: TRBJ2-7; v_call: TRBV6-5; clone_size: -; d_call: TRBD1; cdr3_length: 15; cdr3_nt: TGTGCCAGCAGTTACCGCGACAGGGGGCTCTACGAGCAGTACTTC; cdr3_aa: CASSYRDRGLYEQYF
j_call: TRBJ2-7; v_call: TRBV18; clone_size: -; d_call: -; cdr3_length: 14; cdr3_nt: TGTGCCAGCTCAGCCGACACGTTCGCCTACGAGCAGTACTTC; cdr3_aa: CASSADTFAYEQYF